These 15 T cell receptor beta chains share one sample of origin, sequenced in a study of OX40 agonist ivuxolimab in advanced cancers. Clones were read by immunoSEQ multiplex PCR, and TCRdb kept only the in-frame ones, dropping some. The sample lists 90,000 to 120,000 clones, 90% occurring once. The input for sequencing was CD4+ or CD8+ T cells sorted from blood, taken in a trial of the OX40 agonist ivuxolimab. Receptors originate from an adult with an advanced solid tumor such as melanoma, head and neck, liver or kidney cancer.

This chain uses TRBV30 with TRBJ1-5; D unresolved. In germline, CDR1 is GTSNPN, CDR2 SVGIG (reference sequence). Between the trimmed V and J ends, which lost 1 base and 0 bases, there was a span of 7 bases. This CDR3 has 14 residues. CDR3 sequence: CAWSEVHSNQPQHF. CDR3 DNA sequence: TGTGCCTGGAGTGAAGTACATAGCAATCAGCCCCAGCATTTT.

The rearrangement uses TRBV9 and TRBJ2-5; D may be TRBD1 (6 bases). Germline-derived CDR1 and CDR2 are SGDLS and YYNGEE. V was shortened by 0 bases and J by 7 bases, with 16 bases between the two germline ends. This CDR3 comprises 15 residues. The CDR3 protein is CASSVVSGVWGTQYF. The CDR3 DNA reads TGTGCCAGCAGCGTAGTGTCAGGGGTCTGGGGGACCCAGTACTTC.

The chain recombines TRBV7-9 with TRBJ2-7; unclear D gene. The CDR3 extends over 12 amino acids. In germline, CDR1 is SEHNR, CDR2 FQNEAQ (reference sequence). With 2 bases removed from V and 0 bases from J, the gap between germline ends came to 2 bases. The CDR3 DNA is TGTGCCAGCAGCTTATCCTCCTACGAGCAGTACTTC. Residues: CASSLSSYEQYF.

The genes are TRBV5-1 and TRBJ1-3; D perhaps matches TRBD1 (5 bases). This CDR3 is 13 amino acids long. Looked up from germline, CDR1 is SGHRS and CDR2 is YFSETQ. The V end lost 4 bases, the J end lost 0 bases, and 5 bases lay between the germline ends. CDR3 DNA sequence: TGCGCCAGCAGCGACAGCTCTGGAAACACCATATATTTT. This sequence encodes CASSDSSGNTIYF.

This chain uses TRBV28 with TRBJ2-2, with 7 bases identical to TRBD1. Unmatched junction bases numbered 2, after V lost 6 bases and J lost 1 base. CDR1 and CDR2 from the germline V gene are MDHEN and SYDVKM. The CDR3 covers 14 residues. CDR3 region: CASRGTVNTGELFF. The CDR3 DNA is TGTGCCAGCAGGGGGACAGTGAACACCGGGGAGCTGTTTTTT.

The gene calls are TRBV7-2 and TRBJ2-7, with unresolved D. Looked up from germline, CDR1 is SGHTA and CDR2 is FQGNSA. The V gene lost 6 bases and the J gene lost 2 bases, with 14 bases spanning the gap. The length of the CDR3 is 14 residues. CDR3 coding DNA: TGTGCCAGCAGTTCCACACCGGGCCCCTACGAGCAGTACTTC. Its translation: CASSSTPGPYEQYF.

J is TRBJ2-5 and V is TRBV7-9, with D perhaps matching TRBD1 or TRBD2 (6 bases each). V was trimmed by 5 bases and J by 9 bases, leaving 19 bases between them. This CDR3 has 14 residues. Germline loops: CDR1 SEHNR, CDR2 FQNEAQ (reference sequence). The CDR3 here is CASSPGAGRFPQYF. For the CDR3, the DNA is TGTGCCAGCAGCCCAGGGGCGGGGCGGTTTCCCCAGTACTTC.

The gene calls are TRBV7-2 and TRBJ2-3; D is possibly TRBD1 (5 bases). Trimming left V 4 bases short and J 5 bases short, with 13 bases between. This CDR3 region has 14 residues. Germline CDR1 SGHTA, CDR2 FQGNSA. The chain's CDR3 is CASSSPTVRDTQYF. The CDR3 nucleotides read TGTGCCAGCAGCTCCCCGACAGTTAGAGATACGCAGTATTTT.

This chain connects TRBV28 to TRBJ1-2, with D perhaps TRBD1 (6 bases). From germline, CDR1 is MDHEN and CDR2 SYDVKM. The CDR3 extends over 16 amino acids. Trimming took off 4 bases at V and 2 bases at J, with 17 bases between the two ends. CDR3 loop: CASSSISPGVNYGYTF. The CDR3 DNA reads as TGTGCCAGCAGTTCCATATCCCCAGGGGTAAACTATGGCTACACCTTC.

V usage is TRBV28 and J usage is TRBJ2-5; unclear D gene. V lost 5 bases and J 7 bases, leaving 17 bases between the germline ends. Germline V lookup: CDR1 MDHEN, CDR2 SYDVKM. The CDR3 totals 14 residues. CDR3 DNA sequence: TGTGCCAGCAGTCTCCCTGTAGTTACGGCGACCCAGTACTTC. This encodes CASSLPVVTATQYF. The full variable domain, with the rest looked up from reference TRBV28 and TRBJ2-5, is DVKVTQSSRYLVKRTGEKVFLECVQDMDHENMFWYRQDPGLGLRLIYFSYDVKMKEKGDIPEGYSVSREKKERFSLILESASTNQTSMYLCASSLPVVTATQYFGPGTRLLVL.

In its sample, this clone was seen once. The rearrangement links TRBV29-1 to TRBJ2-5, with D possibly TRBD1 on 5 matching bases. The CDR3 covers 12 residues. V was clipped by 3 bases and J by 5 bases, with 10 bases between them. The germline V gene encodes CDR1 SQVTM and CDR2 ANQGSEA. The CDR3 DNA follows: TGCAGCGTTGAGGAGTGGGGCGAGACCCAGTACTTC. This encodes CSVEEWGETQYF.

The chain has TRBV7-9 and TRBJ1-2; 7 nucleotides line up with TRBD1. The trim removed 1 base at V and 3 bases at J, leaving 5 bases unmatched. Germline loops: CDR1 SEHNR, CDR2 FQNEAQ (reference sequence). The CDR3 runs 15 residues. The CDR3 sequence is CASSLETGAYYGYTF. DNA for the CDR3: TGTGCCAGCAGCTTAGAAACAGGGGCCTACTATGGCTACACCTTC.

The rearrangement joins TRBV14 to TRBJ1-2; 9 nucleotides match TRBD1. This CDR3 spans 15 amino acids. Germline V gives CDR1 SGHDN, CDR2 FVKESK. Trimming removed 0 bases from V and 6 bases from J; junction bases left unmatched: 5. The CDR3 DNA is TGTGCCAGCAGCCAAGAAGGGACAGGGTTGAATGGCTACACCTTC. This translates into CASSQEGTGLNGYTF.

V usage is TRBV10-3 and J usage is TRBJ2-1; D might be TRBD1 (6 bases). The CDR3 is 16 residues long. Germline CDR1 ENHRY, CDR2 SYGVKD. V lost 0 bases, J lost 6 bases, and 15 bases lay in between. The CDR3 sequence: CAISESSGEVSNEQFF. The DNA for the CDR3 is TGTGCCATCAGTGAGTCTTCAGGGGAAGTTTCCAATGAGCAGTTCTTC.

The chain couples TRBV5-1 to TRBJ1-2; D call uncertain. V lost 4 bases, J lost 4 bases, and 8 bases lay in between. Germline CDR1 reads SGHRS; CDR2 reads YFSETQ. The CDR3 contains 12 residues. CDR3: CASSPDGYGYTF. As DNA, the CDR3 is TGCGCCAGCAGCCCGGACGGCTATGGCTACACCTTC.